In its sample, the clone carrying this T cell receptor (beta chain) was seen a few times. Its cognate antigen is unknown. This specimen comes from a study of post-analysis software for immune sequencing data. General observations from the study: About five TRBV segments occurring more often in patients than controls included TRBV5-6, TRBV5-1 and TRBV20-1. Relative to controls, patients with multiple sclerosis showed significantly lower normalized Chao1 diversity.

Unique molecular identifiers were present in the TCR beta cDNA libraries. The authors obtained roughly 0.5 million cDNA molecules from roughly 1 to 10 million T cells. TCRdb itself ran the PCR reads through MiXCR, one entry per CDR3 protein. The top ten clones hold approximately 7.1% of a sample with 350,000 to 450,000 distinct CDR3 sequences, about 39% of them seen once. The V gene's germline CDR1 is MDHEN and CDR2 SYDVKM. The CDR3 is 16 residues long. Trimming took 6 bases from V and 1 from J, leaving 19 bases between them. This TCR was recovered from a girl aged 2 to 10 with multiple sclerosis. Sequences were obtained from blood. The chain recombines TRBV28 with TRBJ2-7; tentatively, D is TRBD1 or TRBD2 (5 bases each). CDR3 coding DNA: TGTGCCAGCAGCTCGGGTGGCCGCGAGGGGTCCTACGAGCAGTACTTC. Protein: CASSSGGREGSYEQYF.